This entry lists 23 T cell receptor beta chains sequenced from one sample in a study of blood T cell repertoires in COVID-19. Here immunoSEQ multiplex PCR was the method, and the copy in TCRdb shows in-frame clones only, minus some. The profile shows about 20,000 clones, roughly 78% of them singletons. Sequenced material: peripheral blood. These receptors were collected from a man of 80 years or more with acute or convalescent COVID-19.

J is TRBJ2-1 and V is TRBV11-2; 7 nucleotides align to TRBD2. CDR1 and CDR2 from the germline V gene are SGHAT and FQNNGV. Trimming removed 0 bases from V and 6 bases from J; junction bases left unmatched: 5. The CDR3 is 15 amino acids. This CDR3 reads CASSLEVGGRNEQFF. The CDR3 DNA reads TGTGCCAGCAGCTTAGAGGTGGGAGGGCGCAATGAGCAGTTCTTC.

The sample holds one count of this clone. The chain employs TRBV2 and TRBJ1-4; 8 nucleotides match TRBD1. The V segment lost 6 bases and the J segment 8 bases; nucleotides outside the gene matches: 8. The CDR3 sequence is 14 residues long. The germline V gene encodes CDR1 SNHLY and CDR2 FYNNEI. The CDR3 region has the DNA TGTGCCAGCAGCCTTGACAGGGGAGGCGAAAAACTGTTTTTT. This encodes CASSLDRGGEKLFF.

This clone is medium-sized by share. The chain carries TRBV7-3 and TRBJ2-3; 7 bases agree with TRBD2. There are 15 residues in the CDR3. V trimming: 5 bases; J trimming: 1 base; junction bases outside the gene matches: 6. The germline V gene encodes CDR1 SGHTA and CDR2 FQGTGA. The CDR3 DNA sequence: TGTGCCAGCAGCAGACTAGCTGTAGGCACAGATACGCAGTATTTT. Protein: CASSRLAVGTDTQYF.

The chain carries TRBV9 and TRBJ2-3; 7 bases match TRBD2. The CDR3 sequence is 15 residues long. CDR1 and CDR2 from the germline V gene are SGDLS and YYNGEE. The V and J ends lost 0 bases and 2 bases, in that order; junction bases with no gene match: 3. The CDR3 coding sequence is TGTGCCAGCAGCGTAGCGGGAGGTTTCACAGATACGCAGTATTTT. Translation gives CASSVAGGFTDTQYF.

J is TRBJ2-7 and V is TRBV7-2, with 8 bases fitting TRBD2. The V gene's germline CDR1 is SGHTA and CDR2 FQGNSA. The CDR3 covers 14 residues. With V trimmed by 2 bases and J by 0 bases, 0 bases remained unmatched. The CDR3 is CASSLSGSSYEQYF. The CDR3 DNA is TGTGCCAGCAGCTTAAGCGGGAGCTCCTACGAGCAGTACTTC.

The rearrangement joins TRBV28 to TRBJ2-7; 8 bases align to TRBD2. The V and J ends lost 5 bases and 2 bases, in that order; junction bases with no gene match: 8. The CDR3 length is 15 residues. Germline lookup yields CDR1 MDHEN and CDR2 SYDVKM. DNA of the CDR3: TGTGCCAGCAGTATTCCGCGGGGGGCAACCTACGAGCAGTACTTC. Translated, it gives CASSIPRGATYEQYF.

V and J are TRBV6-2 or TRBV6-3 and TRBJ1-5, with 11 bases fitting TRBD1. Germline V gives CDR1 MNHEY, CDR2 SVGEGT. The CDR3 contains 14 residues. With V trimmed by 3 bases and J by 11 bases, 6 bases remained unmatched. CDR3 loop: CASSYGDRGTTQHF. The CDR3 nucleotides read TGTGCCAGCAGTTATGGGGACAGGGGGACGACCCAGCATTTT.

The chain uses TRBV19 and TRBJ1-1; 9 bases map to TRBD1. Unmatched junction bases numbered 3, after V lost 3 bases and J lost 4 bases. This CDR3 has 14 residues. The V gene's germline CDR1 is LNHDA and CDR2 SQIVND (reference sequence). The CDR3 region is CASSIETGGTEAFF. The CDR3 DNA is TGTGCCAGTAGTATTGAGACAGGGGGCACTGAAGCTTTCTTT.

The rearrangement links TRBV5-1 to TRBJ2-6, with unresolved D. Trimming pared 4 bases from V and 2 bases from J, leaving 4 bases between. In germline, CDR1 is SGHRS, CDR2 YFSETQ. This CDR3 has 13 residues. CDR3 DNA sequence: TGCGCCAGCAGCCCTCCTGGGGCCAACGTCCTGACTTTC. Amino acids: CASSPPGANVLTF.

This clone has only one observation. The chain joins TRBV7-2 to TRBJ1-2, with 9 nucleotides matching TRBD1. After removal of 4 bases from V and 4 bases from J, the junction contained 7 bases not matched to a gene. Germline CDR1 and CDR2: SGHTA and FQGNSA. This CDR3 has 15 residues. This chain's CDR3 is CASSYAGTGFYGYTF. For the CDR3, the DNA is TGTGCCAGCAGCTACGCCGGGACAGGGTTCTATGGCTACACCTTC.

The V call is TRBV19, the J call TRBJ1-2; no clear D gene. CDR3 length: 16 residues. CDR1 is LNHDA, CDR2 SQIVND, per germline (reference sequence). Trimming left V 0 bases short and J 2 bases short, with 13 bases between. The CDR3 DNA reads TGTGCCAGTAGTATAGATTCGACCAGGCTGAACTATGGCTACACCTTC. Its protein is CASSIDSTRLNYGYTF.

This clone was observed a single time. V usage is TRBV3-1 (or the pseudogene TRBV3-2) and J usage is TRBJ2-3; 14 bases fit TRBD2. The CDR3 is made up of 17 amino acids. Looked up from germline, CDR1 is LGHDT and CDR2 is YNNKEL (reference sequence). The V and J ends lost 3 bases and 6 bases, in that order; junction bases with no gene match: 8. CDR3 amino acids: CASSHRGTSGGGDTQYF. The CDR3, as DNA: TGTGCCAGCAGCCACCGCGGGACTAGCGGGGGAGGGGATACGCAGTATTTT.

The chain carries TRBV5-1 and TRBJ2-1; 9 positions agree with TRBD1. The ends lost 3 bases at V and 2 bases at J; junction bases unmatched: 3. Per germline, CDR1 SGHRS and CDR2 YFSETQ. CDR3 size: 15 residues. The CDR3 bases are TGCGCCAGCAGCTCCAGACAGGGGGCCTACAATGAGCAGTTCTTC. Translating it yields CASSSRQGAYNEQFF.

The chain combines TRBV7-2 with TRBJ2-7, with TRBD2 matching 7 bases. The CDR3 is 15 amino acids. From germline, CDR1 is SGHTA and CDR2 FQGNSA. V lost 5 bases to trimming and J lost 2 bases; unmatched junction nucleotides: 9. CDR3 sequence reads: CASSLAPSGPYEQYF. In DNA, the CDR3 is TGTGCCAGCAGCCTCGCCCCTAGCGGACCCTACGAGCAGTACTTC.

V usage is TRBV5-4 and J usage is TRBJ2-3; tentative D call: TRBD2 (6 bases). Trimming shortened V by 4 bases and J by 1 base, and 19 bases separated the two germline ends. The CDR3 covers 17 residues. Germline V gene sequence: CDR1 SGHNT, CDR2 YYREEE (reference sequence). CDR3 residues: CASSGGLASGGTDTQYF. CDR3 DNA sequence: TGTGCCAGCAGCGGGGGTCTAGCGTCGGGGGGCACAGATACGCAGTATTTT. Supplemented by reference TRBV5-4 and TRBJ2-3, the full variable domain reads ETGVTQSPTHLIKTRGQQVTLRCSSQSGHNTVSWYQQALGQGPQFIFQYYREEENGRGNFPPRFSGLQFPNYSSELNVNALELDDSALYLCASSGGLASGGTDTQYFGPGTRLTVL.

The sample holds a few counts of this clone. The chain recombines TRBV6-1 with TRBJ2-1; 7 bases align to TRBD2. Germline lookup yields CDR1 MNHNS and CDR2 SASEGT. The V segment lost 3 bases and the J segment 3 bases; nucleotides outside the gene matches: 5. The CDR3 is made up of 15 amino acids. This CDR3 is CASSDRGSGYNEQFF. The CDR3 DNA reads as TGTGCCAGCAGTGACCGCGGGAGTGGCTACAATGAGCAGTTCTTC.

The DNA of the CDR3 is TGTGCCAGCAGCCGAGGGGCGGGGGACACAGATACGCAGTATTTT. Its protein product is CASSRGAGDTDTQYF. V and J are TRBV13 and TRBJ2-3; 7 nucleotides match TRBD2. The germline V gene encodes CDR1 PRHDT and CDR2 FYEKMQ (reference sequence). There are 15 residues in the CDR3. V dropped 5 bases and J dropped 2; count of bases not matched to a gene: 7.

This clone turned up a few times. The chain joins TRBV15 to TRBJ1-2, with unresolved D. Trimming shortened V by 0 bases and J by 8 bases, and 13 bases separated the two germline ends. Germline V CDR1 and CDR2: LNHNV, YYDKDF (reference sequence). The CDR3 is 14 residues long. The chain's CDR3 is CATSRDLETKGYTF. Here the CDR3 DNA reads TGTGCCACCAGCAGAGATCTCGAGACAAAAGGCTACACCTTC.

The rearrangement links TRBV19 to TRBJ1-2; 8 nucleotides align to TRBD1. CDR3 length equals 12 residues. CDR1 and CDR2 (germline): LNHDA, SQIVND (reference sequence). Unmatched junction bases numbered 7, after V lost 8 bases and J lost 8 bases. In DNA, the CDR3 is TGTGCCAGTCTCCGACAGGGGAGCGGCTACACCTTC. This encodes CASLRQGSGYTF.

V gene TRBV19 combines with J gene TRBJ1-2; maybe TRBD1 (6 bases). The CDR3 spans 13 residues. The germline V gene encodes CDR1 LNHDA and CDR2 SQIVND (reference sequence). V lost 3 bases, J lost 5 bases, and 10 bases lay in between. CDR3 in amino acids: CASSIDRWYGYTF. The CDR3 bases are TGTGCCAGTAGTATCGACAGGTGGTATGGCTACACCTTC.

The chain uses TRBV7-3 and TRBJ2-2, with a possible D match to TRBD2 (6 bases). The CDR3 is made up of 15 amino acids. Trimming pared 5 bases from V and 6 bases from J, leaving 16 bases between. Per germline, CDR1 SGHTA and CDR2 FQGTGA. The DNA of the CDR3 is TGTGCCAGCAGCGAGAATAGCGGTGCCTCCGGGGAGCTGTTTTTT. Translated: CASSENSGASGELFF.

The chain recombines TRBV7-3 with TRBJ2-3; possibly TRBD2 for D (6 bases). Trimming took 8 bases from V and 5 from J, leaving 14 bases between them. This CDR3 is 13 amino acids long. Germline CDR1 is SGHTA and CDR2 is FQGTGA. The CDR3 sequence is CASAGRPRDTQYF. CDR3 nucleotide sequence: TGTGCCAGCGCGGGAAGGCCCCGAGATACGCAGTATTTT.

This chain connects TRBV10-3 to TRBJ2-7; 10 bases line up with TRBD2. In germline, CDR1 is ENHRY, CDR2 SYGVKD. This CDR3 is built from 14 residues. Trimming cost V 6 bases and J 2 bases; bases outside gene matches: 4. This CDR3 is CAIRTSGQAYEQYF. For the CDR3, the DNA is TGTGCCATCAGGACTAGCGGGCAGGCCTACGAGCAGTACTTC.